The clone carrying this T cell receptor (beta chain) came up a few times. Its target is unknown. CDR3 length: 15 amino acids. After removal of 2 bases from V and 4 bases from J, the junction contained 6 bases not matched to a gene. Germline V gives CDR1 MNHNS, CDR2 SASEGT. Lactation, pregnancy, other autoimmune disease or uncontrolled infection led to exclusion of patients. The data originate from a study of T cells in Graves' hyperthyroidism and ophthalmopathy. Study-level findings and limits: Blood also contained most expanded thyroid clonotypes above 0.001. Onset of ophthalmopathy came a median 6.5 months after the model predicted it. Using 13 V-J features, a model discriminated ophthalmopathy from stable hyperthyroidism.

Authors of the study amplified TCR beta CDR3 regions from RNA transcripts. Researchers ran a first-round RT-PCR on the TCR CDR3 using the HTBI primer set. TCRdb itself ran the multiplex PCR reads through MiXCR, one entry per CDR3 protein. The sample gives a few hundred thousand distinct CDR3 sequences, around a sixth of which show up once; 40% is in the top ten. J is TRBJ2-7 and V is TRBV6-1; TRBD1 aligns across 9 bases. This TCR derives from a man aged 18-30 years with Graves' ophthalmopathy. The specimen sequenced was blood. The CDR3 DNA follows: TGTGCCAGCAGTGAAACTGGGACAGGGTATTACGAGCAGTACTTC. Its protein is CASSETGTGYYEQYF.